The table lists the clone carrying this TCR beta chain with a few counts. Its cognate antigen is unknown. This entry belongs to a study of cytomegalovirus exposure and HLA in healthy donors. Study-wide results and caveats: When presence/absence was analysed, sequencing depth was taken to be roughly uniform across donors. It has been reported that TCR beta sequences accurately predicted the HLA-A and HLA-B alleles of most subjects.

This CDR3 has 14 residues. Germline values: CDR1 MNHEY, CDR2 SMNVEV (reference sequence). The PCR ran on 60 Vbeta and 13 Jbeta primers. Profiling relied on immunoSEQ multiplex PCR, and the TCRdb table lists in-frame clones only, not all of them. The table has about 130,000 clones, approximately 77% seen once; the top ten hold 0.8% to 0.95%. This chain links TRBV27 with TRBJ2-5; TRBD2 might be the D (5 bases). Judging by the DNA end, TRBJ2-7 fits better; the J call may be wrong. The sequence came from a woman aged 55 to 70 in good health and CMV-seronegative. Sample: PBMCs. The CDR3 region is CASAELVRRHEQYF. The CDR3 DNA follows: TGTGCCAGCGCCGAGTTGGTCAGGAGGCACGAGCAGTACTTC.